Detailed here is one T cell receptor beta chain. Its cognate antigen is unknown. This entry is derived from a study of cytomegalovirus exposure and HLA in healthy donors. Study background: Previous work identified around 120 million unique TCR beta sequences from about 179 million T cells. Study-wide results and caveats: In an earlier analysis, most TCR beta V segments were productive about 87% or about 30% of the time.

PCR involved 60 Vbeta and 13 Jbeta primers. Profiled with immunoSEQ multiplex PCR; TCRdb holds only in-frame clones, not every one. The sample totals approximately 37,000 clones. Healthy people donating bone marrow made up the donors. The CDR3 runs to 16 residues. Germline CDR1 SGHVS, CDR2 FQNEAQ. Trimming pared 4 bases from V and 6 bases from J, leaving 20 bases between. The receptor was derived from a human donor in good health. The sample taken for sequencing was PBMCs. The chain carries TRBV7-8 and TRBJ2-3; a weak D match, TRBD2 (6 bases). This chain's CDR3 is CASSSVPGLLRDTQYF. CDR3 in DNA: TGTGCCAGCAGCTCAGTGCCGGGACTCCTGCGGGATACGCAGTATTTT.